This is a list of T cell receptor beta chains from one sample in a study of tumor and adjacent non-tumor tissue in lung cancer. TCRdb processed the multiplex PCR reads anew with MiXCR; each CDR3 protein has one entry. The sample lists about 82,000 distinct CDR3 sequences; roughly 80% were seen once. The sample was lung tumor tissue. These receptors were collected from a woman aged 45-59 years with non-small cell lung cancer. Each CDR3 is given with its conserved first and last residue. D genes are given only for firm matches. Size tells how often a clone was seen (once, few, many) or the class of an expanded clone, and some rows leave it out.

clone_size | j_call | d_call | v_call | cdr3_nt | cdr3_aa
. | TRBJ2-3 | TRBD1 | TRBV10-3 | TGTGTCATCACTACAGGGGAGACAGATACACAGTATTTT | CVITTGETDTQYF
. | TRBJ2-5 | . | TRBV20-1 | TGCAGTGCACGTTCTCAGGGATATGAGACCCAGTACTTC | CSARSQGYETQYF
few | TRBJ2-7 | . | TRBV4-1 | TGCGCCAGCAGCCAAGAGACACGGCCTTCCTACGAGCAGTACTTC | CASSQETRPSYEQYF
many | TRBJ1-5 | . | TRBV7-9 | TGTGCCAGCAGCTCCGCGGATCAGCCCCAGCATTTT | CASSSADQPQHF
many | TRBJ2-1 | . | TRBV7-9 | TGTGCCAGCAGCGATACTAACACCAATGAGCAGTTCTTC | CASSDTNTNEQFF
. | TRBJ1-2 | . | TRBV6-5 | TGTGCCAGCCTAGGGGCGAACTATGGGCATACCTTC | CASLGANYGHTF
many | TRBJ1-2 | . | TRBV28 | TGTGCCAGCAGTTTATATAGGGCAGAAAACTATGGCTACACCTTC | CASSLYRAENYGYTF
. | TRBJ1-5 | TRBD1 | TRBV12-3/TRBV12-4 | TGTGCCAGCAGTTGGACAGGGGGCGATGAGCCCCAGCATTTT | CASSWTGGDEPQHF
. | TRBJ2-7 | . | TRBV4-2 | TGTGCCAGCAGCCAAGCAAAAGGTACGGGGAGCTACGAGCAGTACTTC | CASSQAKGTGSYEQYF
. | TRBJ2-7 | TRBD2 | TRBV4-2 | TGTGCCAGCGGCCAAGAAGGTCTAGCGGGAGAAGACCGCCACGAGCAGTACTTC | CASGQEGLAGEDRHEQYF
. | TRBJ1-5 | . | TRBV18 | TGTGCCAGCCCAGAACAGAAAAATCAGCGCCAGCATTTT | CASPEQKNQRQHF
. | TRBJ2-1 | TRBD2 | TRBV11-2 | TGTACCAGCAACCCAGGGGGGCTAGCGGGAGTAGGTAAGCAGTTCTTC | CTSNPGGLAGVGKQFF
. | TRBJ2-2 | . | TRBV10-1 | TGCACCAGCAGTGAGTCGGAGGCCGGGGAGCTGTTTTTT | CTSSESEAGELFF
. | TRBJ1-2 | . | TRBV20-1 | TGCAGTGTTAACGATAATTATGGCTACACCTTC | CSVNDNYGYTF
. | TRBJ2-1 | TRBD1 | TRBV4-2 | TGTGCCAGCGGCCAAGCCGAGGACAGGTTTTACAATGAGCAGTTCTTC | CASGQAEDRFYNEQFF
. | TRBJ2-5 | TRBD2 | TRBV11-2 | TGTACCAGCAGCTTAGAGACTAGCGGGCGATTGTACTTC | CTSSLETSGRLYF
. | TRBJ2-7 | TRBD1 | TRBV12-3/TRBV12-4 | TGTGCCTGCAGTTTAATTGGACAGGGCGTGTCCGAGCAGTACTTC | CACSLIGQGVSEQYF
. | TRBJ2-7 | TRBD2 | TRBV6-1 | TGTGCCAGCACTGAAGGGGGACTAGCGGGGGACGAGCAGTACTTC | CASTEGGLAGDEQYF
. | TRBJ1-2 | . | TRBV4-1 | TGCGCCAGCAACCAAGTAACAGGGTCCTACTATAGCTACACCTTC | CASNQVTGSYYSYTF
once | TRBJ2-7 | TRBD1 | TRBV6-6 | TGTGCCAGCACCGGACAGGAGGCCTACGAGCAGTACTTC | CASTGQEAYEQYF
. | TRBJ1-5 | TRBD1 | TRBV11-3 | TGTGCCAGCAGCTTAACGGCGATTCAGGGGGACCGAAGTGACGATCAGCCCCAGCATTTT | CASSLTAIQGDRSDDQPQHF
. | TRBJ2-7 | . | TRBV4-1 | TGCGCCAGCAGCCAAGGACTAGGATCATACAAGCAGTACTTC | CASSQGLGSYKQYF
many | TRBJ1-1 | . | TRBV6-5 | TGTGCCCCCGCACGGCAGGTGAACACTGAAGCTTTCTTT | CAPARQVNTEAFF
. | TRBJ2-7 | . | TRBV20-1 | TGCAGTGTCTCGAACCTAACCTACGAGCAGTACTTC | CSVSNLTYEQYF
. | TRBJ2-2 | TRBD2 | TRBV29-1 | TGCATCGTTGAAGCCCCTAGCGGGAGGGCCCCTGTGGAGCTGTTTTTT | CIVEAPSGRAPVELFF
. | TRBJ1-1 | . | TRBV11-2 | TGTGCCAGCGGCTTTCAGGGTTTGATGAACACTGAAGCTTTCTTT | CASGFQGLMNTEAFF
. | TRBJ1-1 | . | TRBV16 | TGTGCCAGCAGCCGTTCCGCGGGGAACACTGAAGCTTTCTTT | CASSRSAGNTEAFF
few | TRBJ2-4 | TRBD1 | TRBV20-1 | TGCAGTGCTAGCGACAGGGGGAACCTAGCCAAAAACATTCAGTACTTC | CSASDRGNLAKNIQYF
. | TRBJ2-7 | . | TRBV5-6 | TGTACCGGCAGCTTGTGGAGGCAGTTTACCTACGAGCAGTACTTC | CTGSLWRQFTYEQYF
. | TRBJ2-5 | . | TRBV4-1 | TGCGCCGGCAGTCTACAGGTCTACCAAGAGACCCAGTACTTC | CAGSLQVYQETQYF
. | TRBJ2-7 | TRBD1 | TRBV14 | TGTACCAGCAGCCACGGGACAGGGGTGCCCTATGAGCAGTACTTC | CTSSHGTGVPYEQYF
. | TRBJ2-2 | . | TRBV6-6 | TGTGCCAGGAGTGTTCGATCGAGCTCTGGGGCCGGGGAGCTGTTTTTT | CARSVRSSSGAGELFF